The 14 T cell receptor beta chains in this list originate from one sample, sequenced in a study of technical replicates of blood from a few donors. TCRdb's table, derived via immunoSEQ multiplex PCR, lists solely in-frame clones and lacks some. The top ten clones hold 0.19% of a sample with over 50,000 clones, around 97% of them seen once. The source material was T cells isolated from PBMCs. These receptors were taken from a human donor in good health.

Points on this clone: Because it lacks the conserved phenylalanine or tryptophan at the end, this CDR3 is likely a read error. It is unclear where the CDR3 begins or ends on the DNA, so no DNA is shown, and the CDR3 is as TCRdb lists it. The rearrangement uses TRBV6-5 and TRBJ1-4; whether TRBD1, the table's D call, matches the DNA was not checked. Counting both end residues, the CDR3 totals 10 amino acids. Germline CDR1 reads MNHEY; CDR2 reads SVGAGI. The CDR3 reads CASSLRDTQL.

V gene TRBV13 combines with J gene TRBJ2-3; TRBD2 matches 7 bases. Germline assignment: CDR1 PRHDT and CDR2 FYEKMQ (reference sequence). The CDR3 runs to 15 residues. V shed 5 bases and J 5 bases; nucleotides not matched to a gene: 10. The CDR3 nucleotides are TGTGCCAGCAGCCCGAGACTAGCCCAATTAGATACGCAGTATTTT. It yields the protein CASSPRLAQLDTQYF. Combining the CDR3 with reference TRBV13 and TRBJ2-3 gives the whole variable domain AAGVIQSPRHLIKEKRETATLKCYPIPRHDTVYWYQQGPGQDPQFLISFYEKMQSDKGSIPDRFSAQQFSDYHSELNMSSLELGDSALYFCASSPRLAQLDTQYFGPGTRLTVL.

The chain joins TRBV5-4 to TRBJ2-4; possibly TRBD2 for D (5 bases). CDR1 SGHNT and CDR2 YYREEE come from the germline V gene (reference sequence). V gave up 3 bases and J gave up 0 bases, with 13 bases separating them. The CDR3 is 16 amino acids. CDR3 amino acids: CASSSQTGVAKNIQYF. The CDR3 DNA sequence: TGTGCCAGCAGCTCACAGACCGGGGTAGCCAAAAACATTCAGTACTTC.

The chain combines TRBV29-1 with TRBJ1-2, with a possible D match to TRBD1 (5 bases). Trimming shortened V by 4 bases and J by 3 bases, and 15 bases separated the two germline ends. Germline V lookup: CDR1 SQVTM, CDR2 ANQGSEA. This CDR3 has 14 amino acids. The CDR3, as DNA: TGCAGCGTTGCAGCCGTAGGGGCGGACTATGGCTACACCTTC. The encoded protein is CSVAAVGADYGYTF. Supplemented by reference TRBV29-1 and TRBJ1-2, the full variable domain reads SAVISQKPSRDICQRGTSLTIQCQVDSQVTMMFWYRQQPGQSLTLIATANQGSEATYESGFVIDKFPISRPNLTFSTLTVSNMSPEDSSIYLCSVAAVGADYGYTFGSGTRLTVV.

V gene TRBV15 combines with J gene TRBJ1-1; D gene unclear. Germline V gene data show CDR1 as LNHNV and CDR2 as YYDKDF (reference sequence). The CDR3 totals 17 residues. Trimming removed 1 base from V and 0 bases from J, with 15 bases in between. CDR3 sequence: CATSRGVLGSMNTEAFF. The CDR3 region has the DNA TGTGCCACCAGCAGAGGAGTACTGGGGAGCATGAACACTGAAGCTTTCTTT.

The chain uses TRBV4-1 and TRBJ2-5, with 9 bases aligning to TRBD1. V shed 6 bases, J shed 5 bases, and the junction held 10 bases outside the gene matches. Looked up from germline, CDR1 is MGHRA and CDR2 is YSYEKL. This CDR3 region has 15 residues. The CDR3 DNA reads TGCGCCAGCAGTCTTCAGGACAGGGGAGGGGAGACCCAGTACTTC. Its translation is CASSLQDRGGETQYF.

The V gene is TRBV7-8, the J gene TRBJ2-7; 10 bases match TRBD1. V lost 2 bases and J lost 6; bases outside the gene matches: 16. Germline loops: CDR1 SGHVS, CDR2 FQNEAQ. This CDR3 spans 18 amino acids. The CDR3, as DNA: TGTGCCAGCAGCTTACCGTTTGGTGAGGGACAGGGGACGTCCGAGCAGTACTTC. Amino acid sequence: CASSLPFGEGQGTSEQYF. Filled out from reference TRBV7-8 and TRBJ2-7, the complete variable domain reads GAGVSQSPRYKVAKRGQDVALRCDPISGHVSLFWYQQALGQGPEFLTYFQNEAQLDKSGLPSDRFFAERPEGSVSTLKIQRTQQEDSAVYLCASSLPFGEGQGTSEQYFGPGTRLTVT.

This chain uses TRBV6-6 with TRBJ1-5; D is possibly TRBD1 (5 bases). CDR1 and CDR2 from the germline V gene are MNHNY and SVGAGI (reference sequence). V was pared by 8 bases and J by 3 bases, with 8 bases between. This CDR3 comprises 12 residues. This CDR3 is CASRQYNQPQHF. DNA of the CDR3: TGTGCCAGCCGACAGTACAATCAGCCCCAGCATTTT.

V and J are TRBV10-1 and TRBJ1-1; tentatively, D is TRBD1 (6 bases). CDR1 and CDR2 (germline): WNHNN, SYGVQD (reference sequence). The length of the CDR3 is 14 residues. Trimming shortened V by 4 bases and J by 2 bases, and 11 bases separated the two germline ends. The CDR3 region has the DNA TGCGCCAGCAGTGGTGGGGGGGCCAACACTGAAGCTTTCTTT. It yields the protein CASSGGGANTEAFF.

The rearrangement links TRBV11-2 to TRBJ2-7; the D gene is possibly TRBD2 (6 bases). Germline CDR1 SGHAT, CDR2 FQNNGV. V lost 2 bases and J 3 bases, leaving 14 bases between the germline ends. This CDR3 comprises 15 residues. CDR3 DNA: TGTGCCAGCAGCTTACCTCTCGGCGGGGTCTACGAGCAGTACTTC. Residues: CASSLPLGGVYEQYF.

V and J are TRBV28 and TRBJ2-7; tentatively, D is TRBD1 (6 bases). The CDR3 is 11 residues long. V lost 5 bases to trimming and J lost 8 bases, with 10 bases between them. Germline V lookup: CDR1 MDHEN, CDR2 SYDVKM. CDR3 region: CASSPRDKQYF. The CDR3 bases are TGTGCCAGCAGTCCCCGGGACAAGCAGTACTTC.

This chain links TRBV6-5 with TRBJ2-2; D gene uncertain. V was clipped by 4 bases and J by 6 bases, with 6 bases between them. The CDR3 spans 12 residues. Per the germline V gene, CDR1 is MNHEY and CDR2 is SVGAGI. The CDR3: CASSSFPGELFF. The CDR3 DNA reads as TGTGCCAGCAGTTCATTTCCCGGGGAGCTGTTTTTT.

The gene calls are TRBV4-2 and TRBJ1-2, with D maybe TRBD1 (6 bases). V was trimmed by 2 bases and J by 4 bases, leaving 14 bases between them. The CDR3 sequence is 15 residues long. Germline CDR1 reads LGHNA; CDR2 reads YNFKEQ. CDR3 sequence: CASSQRIQGSYGYTF. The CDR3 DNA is TGTGCCAGCAGCCAACGGATACAGGGATCCTATGGCTACACCTTC.

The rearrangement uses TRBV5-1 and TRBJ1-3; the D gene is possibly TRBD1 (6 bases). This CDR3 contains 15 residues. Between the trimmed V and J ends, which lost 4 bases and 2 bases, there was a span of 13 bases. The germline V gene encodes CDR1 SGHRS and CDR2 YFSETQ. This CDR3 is CASSLEQGAGNTIYF. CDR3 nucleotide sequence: TGCGCCAGCAGCCTAGAACAGGGTGCTGGAAACACCATATATTTT.